The 22 T cell receptor beta chains below come from one sample, sequenced in a study of PD-L1 blockade in urothelial cancer. Method: immunoSEQ multiplex PCR; TCRdb's copy keeps in-frame clones and lacks some. The table shows 120,000 or so clones, with approximately 85% occurring only once. As to time point: peripheral blood 6 weeks after treatment start. The sequenced sample was PBMCs, obtained around atezolizumab (anti-PD-L1) treatment. All receptors come from a man aged 45-65 years with urothelial cancer.

The chain links TRBV28 to TRBJ2-7, with D maybe TRBD2 (6 bases). The CDR3 has 14 residues. Germline V gene data show CDR1 as MDHEN and CDR2 as SYDVKM. V lost 2 bases to trimming and J lost 3 bases, with 11 bases between them. CDR3 sequence reads: CASSLKGGVYEQYF. The DNA of the CDR3 is TGTGCCAGCAGTTTAAAAGGAGGGGTCTACGAGCAGTACTTC.

The genes are TRBV5-4 and TRBJ2-6; TRBD1 is a possible D gene (6 bases). Germline V gives CDR1 SGHNT, CDR2 YYREEE (reference sequence). CDR3 size: 15 residues. V gave up 5 bases and J gave up 4 bases, with 13 bases separating them. The CDR3 DNA follows: TGTGCCAGCAGACAGCCAGGGGTAGGGGCCAACGTCCTGACTTTC. This sequence encodes CASRQPGVGANVLTF.

In DNA form, the CDR3 reads TGTGCCACCAGCGGGGACAGGGTTGGCACAGATACGCAGTATTTT. Its translation: CATSGDRVGTDTQYF. The genes are TRBV15 and TRBJ2-3, with TRBD1 identical over 9 bases. V lost 5 bases to trimming and J lost 1 base; unmatched junction nucleotides: 4. The CDR3 spans 15 residues. CDR1 LNHNV and CDR2 YYDKDF come from the germline V gene (reference sequence).

The chain combines TRBV28 with TRBJ2-3; 9 bases match TRBD2. The V gene end was trimmed by 5 bases and the J gene end by 1 base; junction bases not matched to a gene: 4. Germline V CDR1 and CDR2: MDHEN, SYDVKM. The CDR3 contains 15 residues. The CDR3 DNA reads TGTGCCAGCAGTCACCGACTAGCGGGCACAGATACGCAGTATTTT. Amino acid sequence: CASSHRLAGTDTQYF.

The gene calls are TRBV29-1 and TRBJ2-2; D not certain. The CDR3 has 10 amino acids. Germline lookup yields CDR1 SQVTM and CDR2 ANQGSEA. With 6 bases removed from V and 3 bases from J, the gap between germline ends came to 2 bases. In nucleotides, the CDR3 is TGCAGCGTCTACACCGGGGAGCTGTTTTTT. This encodes CSVYTGELFF.

This clone has a handful of counts. The chain links TRBV18 to TRBJ1-2; the D gene is possibly TRBD1 (6 bases). The germline gives CDR1 KGHSH, CDR2 LQKENI. Trimming stripped 4 bases from V and 8 bases from J, with 8 bases between. The CDR3 has 11 amino acids. The CDR3 DNA sequence: TGTGCCAGCTCACAACAGGGAGGCTACACCTTC. This gives the protein CASSQQGGYTF.

This clone showed up many times. This specimen includes other DNA sequences encoding the same CDR3. The V and J genes are TRBV2 and TRBJ1-2; D is possibly TRBD1 (6 bases). The CDR3 covers 12 residues. Trimming removed 5 bases from V and 6 bases from J, with 10 bases in between. CDR1 and CDR2 from the germline V gene are SNHLY and FYNNEI. The CDR3, as DNA: TGTGCCAGCAGTCTCCGGGACAATGGCTACACCTTC. As protein: CASSLRDNGYTF.

The V gene is TRBV5-1, the J gene TRBJ2-3, with D possibly TRBD2 on 5 matching bases. This CDR3 contains 19 residues. Trimming shortened V by 4 bases and J by 0 bases, and 24 bases separated the two germline ends. The germline V gene has CDR1 SGHRS and CDR2 YFSETQ. The chain's CDR3 is CASSPRASLASSSTDTQYF. Written as DNA, the CDR3 is TGCGCCAGCAGCCCCCGGGCGTCCCTAGCAAGCTCTAGCACAGATACGCAGTATTTT.

The gene calls are TRBV20-1 and TRBJ2-7; the D is unclear. CDR1 and CDR2 from the germline V gene are DFQATT and SNEGSKA (reference sequence). This CDR3 contains 10 residues. The germline V and J ends were trimmed by 5 bases and 3 bases, with 5 bases remaining between them. Here the CDR3 reads CSAGLYEQYF. As DNA, the CDR3 is TGCAGTGCTGGGCTCTACGAGCAGTACTTC.

The genes are TRBV4-1 and TRBJ1-3, with D unclear. Trimming cost V 0 bases and J 2 bases, with 20 bases left between them. The CDR3 spans 19 residues. Germline-derived CDR1 and CDR2 are MGHRA and YSYEKL. This chain's CDR3 is CASSQDRVVGGSPGNTIYF. DNA of the CDR3: TGCGCCAGCAGCCAAGATCGTGTTGTCGGCGGCTCTCCTGGAAACACCATATATTTT.

The chain is built from TRBV7-3 and TRBJ2-7; D gene uncertain. The CDR3 is made up of 13 amino acids. Germline V lookup: CDR1 SGHTA, CDR2 FQGTGA. V lost 2 bases to trimming and J lost 3 bases, with 8 bases between them. DNA for the CDR3: TGTGCCAGCAGCTTAGACTCTTACTACGAGCAGTACTTC. Translated: CASSLDSYYEQYF.

The CDR3 DNA reads TGTGCCAGCAGTTGGGGGGACAGCTATGGCTACACCTTC. It translates to CASSWGDSYGYTF. V gene TRBV28 combines with J gene TRBJ1-2; TRBD1 matches 7 bases. V trimming: 4 bases; J trimming: 4 bases; junction bases outside the gene matches: 3. The CDR3 is made up of 13 amino acids. Germline V CDR1 and CDR2: MDHEN, SYDVKM.

The genes are TRBV27 and TRBJ2-1, with 10 bases aligning to TRBD2. Trimming took 3 bases from V and 8 from J; bases not matched to a gene: 7. Germline CDR1 is MNHEY and CDR2 is SMNVEV (reference sequence). The CDR3 consists of 15 residues. The CDR3 region is CASSFPSGRDHEQFF. DNA of the CDR3: TGTGCCAGCAGTTTCCCAAGCGGGAGGGACCATGAGCAGTTCTTC.

The chain's CDR3 is CASSQLPSTDTQYF. In nucleotides, the CDR3 is TGTGCCAGCAGTCAACTACCCAGCACAGATACGCAGTATTTT. The chain is built from TRBV6-5 and TRBJ2-3, with D uncertain. The V end lost 5 bases, the J end lost 0 bases, and 9 bases lay between the germline ends. CDR3 length equals 14 residues. Looked up from germline, CDR1 is MNHEY and CDR2 is SVGAGI.

A few counts support this clone. The chain couples TRBV7-6 to TRBJ1-1, with 10 bases that match TRBD1. This CDR3 is 13 amino acids long. V lost 7 bases and J lost 8; bases outside the gene matches: 7. Germline loops: CDR1 SGHVS, CDR2 FNYEAQ. The CDR3 DNA is TGTGCCAGCAAGGGGACAGGGGCTCTAGAAGCTTTCTTT. This gives the protein CASKGTGALEAFF.

V is TRBV11-2 and J is TRBJ2-3; 9 positions match TRBD2. V lost 3 bases and J lost 4; bases outside the gene matches: 11. The CDR3 length is 17 residues. In germline, CDR1 is SGHAT, CDR2 FQNNGV. For the CDR3, the DNA is TGTGCCAGCAGCTTTCTGGGTAGCGGGAGTGGCTCAGATACGCAGTATTTT. Amino acids: CASSFLGSGSGSDTQYF.

V usage is TRBV5-1 and J usage is TRBJ1-1, with 7 bases aligning to TRBD1. V gave up 7 bases and J gave up 1 base; unmatched junction bases: 4. Per germline, CDR1 SGHRS and CDR2 YFSETQ. CDR3 size: 13 residues. CDR3 in amino acids: CASAQGENTEAFF. The CDR3 nucleotides are TGCGCCAGCGCCCAGGGGGAGAACACTGAAGCTTTCTTT.

The chain carries TRBV29-1 and TRBJ1-2, with D hard to call. Trimming cost V 6 bases and J 3 bases, with 14 bases left between them. CDR1 and CDR2 from the germline V gene are SQVTM and ANQGSEA. The length of the CDR3 is 13 residues. CDR3 loop: CSVDAGSYYGYTF. Written as DNA, the CDR3 is TGCAGCGTGGACGCGGGGTCGTACTATGGCTACACCTTC.

CDR3 region: CASSLTGRAGNEQFF. In DNA, the CDR3 is TGCGCCAGCAGCTTAACCGGGAGGGCCGGCAATGAGCAGTTCTTC. This chain connects TRBV5-1 to TRBJ2-1; 8 bases agree with TRBD2. The CDR3 covers 15 residues. The germline gives CDR1 SGHRS, CDR2 YFSETQ. V dropped 2 bases and J dropped 6; count of bases not matched to a gene: 7.

V gene TRBV29-1 combines with J gene TRBJ2-7; 7 bases align to TRBD1. V lost 3 bases to trimming and J lost 3 bases; unmatched junction nucleotides: 2. Germline loops: CDR1 SQVTM, CDR2 ANQGSEA. The CDR3 totals 12 residues. The DNA for the CDR3 is TGCAGCGTTGAGCGGACAGGCTACGAGCAGTACTTC. It encodes CSVERTGYEQYF.

J is TRBJ1-1 and V is TRBV2, with a possible D match to TRBD1 (6 bases). Trimming left V 6 bases short and J 7 bases short, with 12 bases between. The CDR3 has 12 amino acids. Germline CDR1 is SNHLY and CDR2 is FYNNEI. CDR3 in DNA: TGTGCCAGCAGCGCGGGGGCGATTGAAGCTTTCTTT. Translation: CASSAGAIEAFF.

This chain links TRBV7-9 with TRBJ1-3, with D tentatively TRBD1 (6 bases). V lost 1 base to trimming and J lost 2 bases, with 6 bases between them. The CDR3 is made up of 14 amino acids. CDR1 and CDR2 (germline): SEHNR, FQNEAQ (reference sequence). CDR3 loop: CASSLGTAGNTIYF. As DNA, the CDR3 is TGTGCCAGCAGCTTAGGGACAGCTGGAAACACCATATATTTT.